This entry features one T cell receptor beta chain sequence. The CDR3 extends over 13 amino acids. In germline, CDR1 is SGHRS, CDR2 YFSETQ. V shed 7 bases and J shed 4 bases, with 11 bases lying between them. TCRdb keeps only in-frame clones here, not all; method: immunoSEQ multiplex PCR. The repertoire consists of around 200,000 clones, with roughly 75% occurring once and the leading ten covering 5.5% to 7%. This sample was included in a study of blood T cell repertoires in COVID-19. In the study overall: Sources were T cells, B-cell-depleted T cells, or PBMCs; the material itself was cDNA or gDNA.

The sequence was collected from a woman in her sixties or seventies with acute or convalescent COVID-19. The specimen sequenced was peripheral blood. This chain connects TRBV5-1 to TRBJ2-2; TRBD1 might be the D (6 bases). The CDR3 is CASGQGSTGELFF. DNA of the CDR3: TGCGCCAGCGGGCAGGGGTCCACCGGGGAGCTGTTTTTT.